Listed here is a single TCR beta chain. These data are taken from a study of technical replicates of blood from a few donors. Sequenced by immunoSEQ multiplex PCR; TCRdb stores in-frame clones only, minus some. This sample has around 60,000 clones, with 90% to 95% found just once. V shed 5 bases, J shed 6 bases, and the junction held 9 bases outside the gene matches. The CDR3 loop spans 15 amino acids. CDR1 is SGHRS and CDR2 is YFSETQ in the germline V gene. Sequencing input: PBMCs. The V call is TRBV5-1, the J call TRBJ2-7, with 12 bases aligning to TRBD1. The origin of this receptor is a human donor in good health. Some clones in this sample may be carry-over from other donors' samples. CDR3 bases: TGCGCCAGCAGTACCACCGGGACAGGGGGCGGCGAGCAGTACTTC. Translated: CASSTTGTGGGEQYF.